This TCR beta chain was found in a study of blood T cell repertoires in COVID-19. The method was immunoSEQ multiplex PCR; TCRdb's version includes in-frame clones alone and lacks a portion of them. Found here are about 250,000 clones, more than 85% of them singletons; the top ten hold approximately 1.7%. The germline gives CDR1 SGDLS, CDR2 YYNGEE. Trimming shortened V by 3 bases and J by 6 bases, and 15 bases separated the two germline ends. This CDR3 comprises 14 residues. Two negative PCRs, clearance, or symptom resolution characterized the recovered Cohort 3 donors. The chain is built from TRBV9 and TRBJ1-2; D unresolved. The source material was PBMCs or T cells enriched from blood (not recorded which). The receptor was isolated from a woman in her forties or fifties who had recovered from COVID-19. Written as DNA, the CDR3 is TGTGCCAGCAGCGCCCTCCCGGAGCTGGATGGCTACACCTTC. Its translation is CASSALPELDGYTF.